Presented here are 15 T cell receptor beta chains from one specimen sequenced in a study of blood T cells in healthy people across ages. Primers used in a second PCR of roughly 6 to 11 cycles were a sample-barcoded 5' primer and a J-beta primer mix. Via MiXCR, TCRdb re-called the 5' RACE reads, giving one row per CDR3 protein. Counted here are approximately 2,000,000 distinct CDR3 sequences, roughly two fifths occurring once; the ten biggest clones make up 23%. The sample was blood. The receptor set was obtained from a human donor in good health.

This clonotype has a handful of counts. In DNA, the CDR3 is TGTGCCAGCAGGCTGCTGTGGACAGGGGGCGGAACAGATACGCAGTATTTT. Protein sequence: CASRLLWTGGGTDTQYF. J is TRBJ2-3 and V is TRBV28; 11 bases agree with TRBD1. This CDR3 is built from 17 residues. Germline values: CDR1 MDHEN, CDR2 SYDVKM. With 6 bases clipped from V and 3 bases from J, the junction kept 11 bases outside the gene matches. Together with reference TRBV28 and TRBJ2-3, the CDR3 gives the full variable domain: DVKVTQSSRYLVKRTGEKVFLECVQDMDHENMFWYRQDPGLGLRLIYFSYDVKMKEKGDIPEGYSVSREKKERFSLILESASTNQTSMYLCASRLLWTGGGTDTQYFGPGTRLTVL.

The CDR3 DNA sequence: TGTGCCAGCAGTTATTCAAGTTTGCCCCAGCATTTT. Its translation is CASSYSSLPQHF. The chain joins TRBV28 to TRBJ1-5, with D uncertain. The CDR3 runs to 12 residues. Germline V CDR1 and CDR2: MDHEN, SYDVKM. Trimming removed 4 bases from V and 9 bases from J, with 10 bases in between.

This clonotype appeared a single time. The chain employs TRBV13 and TRBJ1-2; 7 positions agree with TRBD1. The length of the CDR3 is 18 residues. The germline gives CDR1 PRHDT, CDR2 FYEKMQ (reference sequence). Trimming cost V 5 bases and J 2 bases; bases outside gene matches: 17. The CDR3 DNA sequence: TGTGCCAGCAGCCTTGGTCTGGGACAGCCAATATTCAACTATGGCTACACCTTC. Translation: CASSLGLGQPIFNYGYTF.

This clonotype has just a few counts. V gene TRBV30 combines with J gene TRBJ2-5; a possible D gene is TRBD1 (6 bases). The germline CDR1 and CDR2 sequences are GTSNPN and SVGIG (reference sequence). The CDR3 consists of 13 residues. Trimming took 3 bases from V and 3 from J, leaving 11 bases between them. CDR3 protein: CAWSVDRKETQYF. CDR3 DNA sequence: TGTGCCTGGAGCGTGGACAGAAAAGAGACCCAGTACTTC.

The chain has TRBV7-9 and TRBJ2-7, with 10 bases identical to TRBD1. The V gene's germline CDR1 is SEHNR and CDR2 FQNEAQ (reference sequence). The trim removed 6 bases at V and 5 bases at J, leaving 7 bases unmatched. The CDR3 covers 14 residues. CDR3 DNA: TGTGCCAGCAGGCCAGGGACAGGGGCAGACGAGCAGTACTTC. It is translated as CASRPGTGADEQYF.

This clonotype was counted between two and nine times. The chain carries TRBV28 and TRBJ2-1; 8 bases align to TRBD2. Trimming removed 6 bases from V and 5 bases from J; junction bases left unmatched: 9. The CDR3 loop spans 15 amino acids. In germline, CDR1 is MDHEN, CDR2 SYDVKM. In DNA, the CDR3 is TGTGCCAGCAGCCCGGGACTAGTAAACCACAATGAGCAGTTCTTC. Translated, it gives CASSPGLVNHNEQFF.

This chain joins TRBV6-1 and TRBJ2-1; D gene uncertain. Trimming took 5 bases from V and 0 from J, leaving 14 bases between them. Looked up from germline, CDR1 is MNHNS and CDR2 is SASEGT. This CDR3 is built from 16 residues. As DNA, the CDR3 is TGTGCCAGCAGTCTGGACGGTGGAAACTCCTACAATGAGCAGTTCTTC. Translated: CASSLDGGNSYNEQFF.

The sample holds a few counts of this clonotype. The gene calls are TRBV12-3 or TRBV12-4 and TRBJ2-7; TRBD1 is a possible D gene (5 bases). Trimming removed 5 bases from V and 5 bases from J, with 16 bases in between. The CDR3 is made up of 14 amino acids. The CDR3: CASSPAGLVDEQYF. The CDR3 DNA follows: TGTGCCAGCAGTCCGGCAGGGTTGGTCGACGAGCAGTACTTC.

This clonotype was counted between two and nine times. This rearrangement joins TRBV11-2 to TRBJ2-1; no clear D gene. Germline-derived CDR1 and CDR2 are SGHAT and FQNNGV. V gave up 4 bases and J gave up 0 bases, with 10 bases separating them. The CDR3 runs to 15 residues. This chain's CDR3 is CASSSYSSSYNEQFF. CDR3 nucleotides: TGTGCCAGCAGCTCCTACTCCAGCTCCTACAATGAGCAGTTCTTC.

In this sample, this clonotype turned up a few times. This chain uses TRBV27 with TRBJ1-1; D gene unclear. V gave up 3 bases and J gave up 0 bases, with 5 bases separating them. Looked up from germline, CDR1 is MNHEY and CDR2 is SMNVEV (reference sequence). This CDR3 comprises 13 residues. CDR3 in amino acids: CASSFELNTEAFF. CDR3 in DNA: TGTGCCAGCAGTTTCGAATTGAACACTGAAGCTTTCTTT.

The chain combines TRBV6-5 with TRBJ1-2; TRBD1 is a possible D gene (5 bases). Germline lookup yields CDR1 MNHEY and CDR2 SVGAGI. Deletions cut 10 bases from V and 5 bases from J, with 26 bases between. The CDR3 sequence is 16 residues long. The CDR3 sequence is CATWGEGRADYYGYTF. For the CDR3, the DNA is TGTGCCACCTGGGGGGAGGGTCGTGCCGATTATTATGGCTACACCTTC.

This chain uses TRBV5-1 with TRBJ2-3, with D possibly being TRBD1 or TRBD2 (6 bases each). V was cut by 1 base and J by 6 bases, with 18 bases left in between. Germline CDR1 and CDR2: SGHRS and YFSETQ. CDR3 length: 16 amino acids. CDR3 protein: CASSLLSGAQVDTQYF. Written as DNA, the CDR3 is TGCGCCAGCAGCTTGTTATCGGGGGCGCAGGTTGATACGCAGTATTTT.

The V and J genes are TRBV28 and TRBJ1-2; D is perhaps TRBD1 (5 bases). The germline V and J ends were trimmed by 5 bases and 1 base, with 11 bases remaining between them. This CDR3 has 14 residues. The germline gives CDR1 MDHEN, CDR2 SYDVKM. CDR3 DNA sequence: TGTGCCAGCAGTCCTTCGACAGATAACTATGGCTACACCTTC. Encoded protein: CASSPSTDNYGYTF.

This clonotype has just a few counts. The genes are TRBV11-2 and TRBJ1-6; tentative D call: TRBD1 (6 bases). The germline V and J ends were trimmed by 1 base and 8 bases, with 15 bases remaining between them. This CDR3 has 16 residues. Germline CDR1 and CDR2: SGHAT and FQNNGV. The DNA of the CDR3 is TGTGCCAGCAGCTTAGCAGGGGCAAGTAACTATTCACCCCTCCACTTT. Its translation: CASSLAGASNYSPLHF.

Comment on this clonotype: A single base separates this from a much larger clone, so it may be a read error. The chain recombines TRBV7-2 with TRBJ2-5; D unclear. The DNA end is more similar to TRBJ2-7, so the J call may be wrong. CDR3 length: 12 residues. Per germline, CDR1 SGHTA and CDR2 FQGNSA. CDR3: CASSLDASEQYF. The CDR3 DNA follows: TGTGCCAGCAGCTTAGACGCCTCCGAGCAGTACTTC.